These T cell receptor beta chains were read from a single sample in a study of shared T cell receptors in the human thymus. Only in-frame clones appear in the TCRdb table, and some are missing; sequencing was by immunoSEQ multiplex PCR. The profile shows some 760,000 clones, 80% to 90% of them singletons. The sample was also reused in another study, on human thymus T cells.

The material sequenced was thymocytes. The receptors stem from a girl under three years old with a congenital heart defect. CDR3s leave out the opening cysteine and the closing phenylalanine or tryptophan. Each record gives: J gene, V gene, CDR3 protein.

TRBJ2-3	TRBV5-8	ASRLGQPTDTQY
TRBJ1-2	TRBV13	ASSLLGTSHGYT
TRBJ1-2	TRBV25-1	ASSPSLSLPPYGYT
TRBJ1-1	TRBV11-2	ASSPSSAGGKRNTEAF
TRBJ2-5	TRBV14	ASSPPTSGVQETQY
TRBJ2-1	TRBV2	ASSDRTGGYNEQF
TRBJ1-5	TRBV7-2	ASSFGPQRGKQPQH
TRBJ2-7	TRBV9	ASSARRVGDRDRDLGEQY
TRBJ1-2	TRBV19	ATLPTADTPNYGYT
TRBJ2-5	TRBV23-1	ASSQSKASGGAYQETQY
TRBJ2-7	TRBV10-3	AISDSGDPDSYEQY
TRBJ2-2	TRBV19	ASSPRQARNTGELF
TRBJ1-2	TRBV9	ASSVAPGTGVHGYT
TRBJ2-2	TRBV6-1	ASSEALRVGRRGTGELF
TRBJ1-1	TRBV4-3	ASSQEGQGNTEAF
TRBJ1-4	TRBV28	ATHSLRVLHNEKLF
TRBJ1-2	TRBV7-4	ASSLDGDPYGYT
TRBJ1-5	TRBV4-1	ASSQVQNRTGANQPQH
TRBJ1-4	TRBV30	AWRGFAGVDEKLF
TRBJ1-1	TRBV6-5	ASSFIPGGQNTEAF
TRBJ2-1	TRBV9	ASSDPEPGLAGSGEQF
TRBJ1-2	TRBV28	ASSFFGGDPYGYT
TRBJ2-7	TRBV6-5	ASSWTPGTGEYEQY
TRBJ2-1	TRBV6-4	ASSEIGGRNNEQF
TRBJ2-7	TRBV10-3	AIKGPGVNEQY
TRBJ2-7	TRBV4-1	ASSQDERDSAYEQY
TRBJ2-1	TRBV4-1	ASSHPTGGLVFSSYNEQF
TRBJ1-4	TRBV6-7	ASGLTPGDEKLF
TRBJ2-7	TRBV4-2	ASSQEITGGLEQY
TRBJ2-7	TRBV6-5	ASRKQGQLTYEQY
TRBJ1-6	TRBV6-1	ASGHLLSPLH
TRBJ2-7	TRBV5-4	ASSLPDRGYEQY
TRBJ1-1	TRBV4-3	ASSQDRGANTEAF
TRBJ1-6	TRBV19	ASSIREERYNSPLH
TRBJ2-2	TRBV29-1	SVELANTGELF
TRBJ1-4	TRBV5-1	ASSLGPGTGGQEGEKLF
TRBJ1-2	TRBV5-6	ASSLTDPNYGYT
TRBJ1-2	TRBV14	ASSHKQANYGYT
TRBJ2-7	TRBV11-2	ASSAGPTGEATLYEQY